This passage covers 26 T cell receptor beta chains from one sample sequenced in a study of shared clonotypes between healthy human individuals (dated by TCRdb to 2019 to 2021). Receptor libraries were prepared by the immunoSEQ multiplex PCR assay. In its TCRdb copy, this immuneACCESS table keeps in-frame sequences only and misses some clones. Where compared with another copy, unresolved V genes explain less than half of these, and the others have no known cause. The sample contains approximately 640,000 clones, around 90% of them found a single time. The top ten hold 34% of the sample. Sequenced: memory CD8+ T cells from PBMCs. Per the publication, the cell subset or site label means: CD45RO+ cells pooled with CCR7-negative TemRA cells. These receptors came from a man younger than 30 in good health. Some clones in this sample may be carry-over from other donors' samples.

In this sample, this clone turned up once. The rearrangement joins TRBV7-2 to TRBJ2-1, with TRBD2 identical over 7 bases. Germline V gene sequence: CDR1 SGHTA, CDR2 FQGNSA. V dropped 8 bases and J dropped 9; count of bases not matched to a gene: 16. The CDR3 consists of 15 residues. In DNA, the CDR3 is TGTGCCAGCGGTATACACCTAGCGGTAGTCGCTGAGCAGTTCTTC. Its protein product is CASGIHLAVVAEQFF. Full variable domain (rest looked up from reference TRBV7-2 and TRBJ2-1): GAGVSQSPSNKVTEKGKDVELRCDPISGHTALYWYRQSLGQGLEFLIYFQGNSAPDKSGLPSDRFSAERTGGSVSTLTIQRTQQEDSAVYLCASGIHLAVVAEQFFGPGTRLTVL.

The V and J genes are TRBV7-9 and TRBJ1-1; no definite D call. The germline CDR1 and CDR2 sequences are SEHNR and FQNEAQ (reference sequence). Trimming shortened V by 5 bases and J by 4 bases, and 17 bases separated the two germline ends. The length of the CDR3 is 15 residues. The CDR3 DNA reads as TGTGCCAGCAGCGGGCGGCCCCTTCGAGGCACTGAAGCTTTCTTT. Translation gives CASSGRPLRGTEAFF.

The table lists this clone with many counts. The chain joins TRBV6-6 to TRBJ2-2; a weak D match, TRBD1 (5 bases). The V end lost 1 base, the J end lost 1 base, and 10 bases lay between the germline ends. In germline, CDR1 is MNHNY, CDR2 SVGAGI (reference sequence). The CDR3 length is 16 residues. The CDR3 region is CASSYWGGENTGELFF. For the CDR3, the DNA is TGTGCCAGCAGTTACTGGGGCGGAGAGAACACCGGGGAGCTGTTTTTT.

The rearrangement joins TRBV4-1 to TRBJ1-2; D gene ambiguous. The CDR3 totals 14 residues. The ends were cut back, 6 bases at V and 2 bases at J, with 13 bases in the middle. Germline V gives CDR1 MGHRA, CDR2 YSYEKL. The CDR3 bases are TGCGCCAGCAGAAACTGGGGAGGAAACTATGGCTACACCTTC. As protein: CASRNWGGNYGYTF.

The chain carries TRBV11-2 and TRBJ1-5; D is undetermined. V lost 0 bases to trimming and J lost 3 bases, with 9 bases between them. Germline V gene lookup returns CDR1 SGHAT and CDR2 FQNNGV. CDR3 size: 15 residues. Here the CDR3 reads CASSLDIGSNQPQHF. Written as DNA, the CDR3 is TGTGCCAGCAGCTTAGATATAGGATCCAATCAGCCCCAGCATTTT.

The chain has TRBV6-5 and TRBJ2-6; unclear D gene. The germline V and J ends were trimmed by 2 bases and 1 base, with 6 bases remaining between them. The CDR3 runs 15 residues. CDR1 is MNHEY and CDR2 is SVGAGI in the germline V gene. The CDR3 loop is CASSYVGSGANVLTF. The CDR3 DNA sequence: TGTGCCAGCAGTTACGTCGGGTCTGGGGCCAACGTCCTGACTTTC.

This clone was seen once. CDR3 bases: TGTGCCAGCAGACACGACAGCTACGAGCAGTACTTC. As protein: CASRHDSYEQYF. The V gene is TRBV7-9, the J gene TRBJ2-7; the D gene is possibly TRBD1 (5 bases). This CDR3 is built from 12 residues. The V end was cut by 6 bases, the J end by 3 bases, with 9 bases between. Germline V gene sequence: CDR1 SEHNR, CDR2 FQNEAQ (reference sequence). The complete variable domain, with remaining parts taken from reference TRBV7-9 and TRBJ2-7, reads DTGVSQNPRHKITKRGQNVTFRCDPISEHNRLYWYRQTLGQGPEFLTYFQNEAQLEKSRLLSDRFSAERPKGSFSTLEIQRTEQGDSAMYLCASRHDSYEQYFGPGTRLTVT.

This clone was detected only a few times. The CDR3 loop is CASSIALAGQPQHF. In DNA form, the CDR3 reads TGTGCCAGTAGTATTGCCCTTGCAGGTCAGCCCCAGCATTTT. V and J are TRBV19 and TRBJ1-5, with D uncertain. Germline lookup yields CDR1 LNHDA and CDR2 SQIVND (reference sequence). The germline V and J ends were trimmed by 3 bases and 6 bases, with 12 bases remaining between them. The CDR3 runs to 14 residues.

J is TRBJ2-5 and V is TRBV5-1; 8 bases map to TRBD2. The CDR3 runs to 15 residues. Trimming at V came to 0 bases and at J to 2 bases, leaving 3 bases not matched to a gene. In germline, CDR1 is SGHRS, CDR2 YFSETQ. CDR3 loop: CASSLEGLVQETQYF. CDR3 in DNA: TGCGCCAGCAGCTTGGAGGGACTAGTTCAAGAGACCCAGTACTTC.

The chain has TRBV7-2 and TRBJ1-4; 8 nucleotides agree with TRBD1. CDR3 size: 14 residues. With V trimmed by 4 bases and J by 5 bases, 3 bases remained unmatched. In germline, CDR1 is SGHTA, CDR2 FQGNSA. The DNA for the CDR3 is TGTGCCAGCAGCTCGGACAGGGTCAATGAAAAACTGTTTTTT. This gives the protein CASSSDRVNEKLFF.

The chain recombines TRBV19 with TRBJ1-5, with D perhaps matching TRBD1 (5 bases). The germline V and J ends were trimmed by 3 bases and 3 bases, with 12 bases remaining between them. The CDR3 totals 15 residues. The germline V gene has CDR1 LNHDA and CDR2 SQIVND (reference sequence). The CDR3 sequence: CASSIPRGHNQPQHF. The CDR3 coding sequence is TGTGCCAGTAGTATCCCCCGCGGACACAATCAGCCCCAGCATTTT. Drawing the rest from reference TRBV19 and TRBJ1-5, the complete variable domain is DGGITQSPKYLFRKEGQNVTLSCEQNLNHDAMYWYRQDPGQGLRLIYYSQIVNDFQKGDIAEGYSVSREKKESFPLTVTSAQKNPTAFYLCASSIPRGHNQPQHFGDGTRLSIL.

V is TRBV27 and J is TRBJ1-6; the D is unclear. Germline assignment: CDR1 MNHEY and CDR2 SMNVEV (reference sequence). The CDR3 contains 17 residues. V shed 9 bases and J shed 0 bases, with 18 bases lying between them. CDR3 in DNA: TGTGCCAGTCGGGTTGGTACATTTAGCTCCTATAATTCACCCCTCCACTTT. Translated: CASRVGTFSSYNSPLHF.

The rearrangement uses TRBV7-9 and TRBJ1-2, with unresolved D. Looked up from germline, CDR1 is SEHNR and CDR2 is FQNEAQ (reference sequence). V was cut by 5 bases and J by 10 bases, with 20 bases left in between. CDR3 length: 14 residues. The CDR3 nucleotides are TGTGCCAGCAGCCCAGCTCTGACTAGGTGGGACTACACCTTC. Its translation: CASSPALTRWDYTF.

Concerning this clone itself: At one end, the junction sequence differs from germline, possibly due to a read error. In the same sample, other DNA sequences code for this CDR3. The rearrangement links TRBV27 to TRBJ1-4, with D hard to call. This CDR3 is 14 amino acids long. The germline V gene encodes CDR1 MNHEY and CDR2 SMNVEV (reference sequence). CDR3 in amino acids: CASSLRATNEKLFF. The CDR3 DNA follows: TGTGCCAGCAGTTTGAGGGCAACAAATGAAAAACTGTTTTTT. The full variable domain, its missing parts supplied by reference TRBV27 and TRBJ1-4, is EAQVTQNPRYLITVTGKKLTVTCSQNMNHEYMSWYRQDPGLGLRQIYYSMNVEVTDKGDVPEGYKVSRKEKRNFPLILESPSPNQTSLYFCASSLRATNEKLFFGSGTQLSVL.

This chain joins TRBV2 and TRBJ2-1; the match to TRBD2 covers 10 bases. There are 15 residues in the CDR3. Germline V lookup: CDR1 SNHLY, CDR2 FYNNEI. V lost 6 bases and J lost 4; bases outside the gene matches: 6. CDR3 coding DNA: TGTGCCAGCAGCGCAACTAGCGGGGTTTACAATGAGCAGTTCTTC. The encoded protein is CASSATSGVYNEQFF.

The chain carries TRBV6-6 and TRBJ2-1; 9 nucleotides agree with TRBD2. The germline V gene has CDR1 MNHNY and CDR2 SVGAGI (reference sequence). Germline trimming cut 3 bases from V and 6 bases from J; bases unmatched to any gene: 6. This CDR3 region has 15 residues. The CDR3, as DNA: TGTGCCAGCAGTTATAGTGCGGGAGGGCCCAATGAGCAGTTCTTC. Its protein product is CASSYSAGGPNEQFF.

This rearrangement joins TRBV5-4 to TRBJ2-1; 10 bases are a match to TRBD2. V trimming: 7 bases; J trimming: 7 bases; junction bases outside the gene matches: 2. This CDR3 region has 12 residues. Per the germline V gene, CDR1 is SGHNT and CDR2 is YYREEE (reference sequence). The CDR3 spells CASPSGRNEQFF. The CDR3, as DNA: TGTGCCAGCCCTAGCGGGAGAAATGAGCAGTTCTTC.

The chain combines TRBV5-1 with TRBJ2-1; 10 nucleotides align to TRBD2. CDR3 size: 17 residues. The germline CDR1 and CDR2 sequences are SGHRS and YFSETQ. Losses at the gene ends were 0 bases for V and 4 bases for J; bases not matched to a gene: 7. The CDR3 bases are TGCGCCAGCAGCTTGGCGCCGACTAGCGGGTTTTACAATGAGCAGTTCTTC. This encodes CASSLAPTSGFYNEQFF.

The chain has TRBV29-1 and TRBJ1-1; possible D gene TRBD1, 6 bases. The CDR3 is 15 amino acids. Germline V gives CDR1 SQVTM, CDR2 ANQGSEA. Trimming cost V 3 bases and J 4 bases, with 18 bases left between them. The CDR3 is CSVDHPAGAITEAFF. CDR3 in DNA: TGCAGCGTTGATCATCCCGCGGGGGCGATCACTGAAGCTTTCTTT.

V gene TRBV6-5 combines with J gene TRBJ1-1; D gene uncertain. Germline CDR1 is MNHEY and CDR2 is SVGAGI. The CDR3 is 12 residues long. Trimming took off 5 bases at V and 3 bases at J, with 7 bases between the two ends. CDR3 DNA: TGTGCCAGCAGTGCTGGGTACACTGAAGCTTTCTTT. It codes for CASSAGYTEAFF.

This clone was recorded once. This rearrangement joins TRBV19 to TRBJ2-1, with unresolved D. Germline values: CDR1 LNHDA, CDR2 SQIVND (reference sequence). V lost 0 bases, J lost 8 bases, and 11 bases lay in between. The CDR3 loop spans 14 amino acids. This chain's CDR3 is CASSIDLETDEQFF. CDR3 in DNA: TGTGCCAGTAGTATAGATCTTGAGACCGATGAGCAGTTCTTC.

CDR3 region: CASSEDLGAGEQFF. CDR3 nucleotides: TGTGCCAGCAGTGAAGATCTGGGGGCAGGTGAGCAGTTCTTC. V usage is TRBV6-1 and J usage is TRBJ2-1; TRBD1 might be the D (6 bases). CDR1 MNHNS and CDR2 SASEGT come from the germline V gene. V was cut by 1 base and J by 9 bases, with 13 bases left in between. This CDR3 comprises 14 residues.

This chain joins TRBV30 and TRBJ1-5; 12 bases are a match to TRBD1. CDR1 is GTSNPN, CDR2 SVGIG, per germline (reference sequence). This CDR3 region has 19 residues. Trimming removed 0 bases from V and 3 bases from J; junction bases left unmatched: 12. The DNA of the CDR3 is TGTGCCTGGAGTGTGCCCCCGGGACAGGGGGCCTACCTCAATCAGCCCCAGCATTTT. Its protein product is CAWSVPPGQGAYLNQPQHF.

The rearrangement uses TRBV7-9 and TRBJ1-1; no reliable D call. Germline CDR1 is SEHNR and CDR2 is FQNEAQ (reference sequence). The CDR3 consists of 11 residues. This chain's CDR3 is CATSPRTEAFF. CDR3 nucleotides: TGTGCAACTTCCCCGCGCACTGAAGCTTTCTTT.

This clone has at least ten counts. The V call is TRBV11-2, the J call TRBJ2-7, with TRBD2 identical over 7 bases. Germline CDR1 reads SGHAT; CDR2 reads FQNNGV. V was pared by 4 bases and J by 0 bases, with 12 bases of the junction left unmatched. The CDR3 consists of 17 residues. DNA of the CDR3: TGTGCCAGCAGCTCGCCCCTAGCGGCCCTCCTCTCCTACGAGCAGTACTTC. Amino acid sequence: CASSSPLAALLSYEQYF.

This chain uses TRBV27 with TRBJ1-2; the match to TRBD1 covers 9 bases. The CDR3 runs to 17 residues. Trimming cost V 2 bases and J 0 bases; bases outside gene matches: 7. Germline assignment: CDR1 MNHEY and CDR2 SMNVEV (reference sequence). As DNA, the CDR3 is TGTGCCAGCAGTTTACGGACAGGGGTCGTGGCTAACTATGGCTACACCTTC. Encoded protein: CASSLRTGVVANYGYTF.